Below are 26 T cell receptor beta chains sequenced from a single sample in a study of T cell repertoires in cytomegalovirus infection. MiXCR was run by TCRdb on the reads, yielding one entry per CDR3 protein. Of about 47,000 distinct CDR3 sequences listed, roughly a fifth were seen once; the top ten hold about four fifths. These TCRs' antigens remain unknown. The sequenced sample was CD8+ T cells from cultured PBMCs, obtained from culture after CMV antigen stimulation. These receptors were obtained from a human donor in good health (CMV status not recorded). Some clones in this sample may be carry-over from other donors' samples.

This clonotype has a handful of counts. The chain carries TRBV28 and TRBJ2-1; 7 positions agree with TRBD2. This CDR3 comprises 13 residues. Trimming removed 3 bases from V and 5 bases from J; junction bases left unmatched: 1. Germline lookup yields CDR1 MDHEN and CDR2 SYDVKM. DNA of the CDR3: TGTGCCAGCAGTTTCGCGGGGGACAATGAGCAGTTCTTC. Residues: CASSFAGDNEQFF.

The V gene is TRBV12-3 or TRBV12-4, the J gene TRBJ2-2; D might be TRBD1 or TRBD2, each matching 5 bases. The length of the CDR3 is 13 residues. The V and J ends lost 5 bases and 3 bases respectively, with 7 bases between them. CDR3 DNA sequence: TGTGCCAGCAGTGGGGGATACACCGGGGAGCTGTTTTTT. Residues: CASSGGYTGELFF.

This clonotype appeared a few times. The V gene is TRBV13, the J gene TRBJ2-1; D is unresolved. This CDR3 has 11 residues. Trimming cost V 2 bases and J 4 bases, with 0 bases left between them. Germline V gives CDR1 PRHDT, CDR2 FYEKMQ (reference sequence). The CDR3, as DNA: TGTGCCAGCAGCTTATACAATGAGCAGTTCTTC. It encodes CASSLYNEQFF.

The chain joins TRBV19 to TRBJ1-5, with TRBD1 as a possible D gene (5 bases). Trimming stripped 10 bases from V and 0 bases from J, with 13 bases between. The CDR3 runs to 14 residues. Germline values: CDR1 LNHDA, CDR2 SQIVND (reference sequence). The DNA for the CDR3 is TGTGCCACCCAGGGACGGTTTAGCAATCAGCCCCAGCATTTT. The encoded protein is CATQGRFSNQPQHF.

This clonotype was detected only a few times. The rearrangement uses TRBV11-2 and TRBJ2-5, with 14 bases fitting TRBD2. The germline CDR1 and CDR2 sequences are SGHAT and FQNNGV. After removal of 4 bases from V and 4 bases from J, the junction contained 2 bases not matched to a gene. CDR3 length: 15 residues. The CDR3 loop reads CASSWGTSGGETQYF. The CDR3 coding sequence is TGTGCCAGCAGCTGGGGGACTAGCGGGGGAGAGACCCAGTACTTC.

The CDR3 nucleotides read TGTGCCAGCAGTTGGGTAGCGGGGCGCACAGATACGCAGTATTTT. Its translation: CASSWVAGRTDTQYF. The J gene is TRBJ2-3, the V gene TRBV6-2 or TRBV6-3; 8 nucleotides agree with TRBD2. Germline CDR1 reads MNHEY; CDR2 reads SVGEGT. This CDR3 region has 15 residues. Unmatched junction bases numbered 4, after V lost 4 bases and J lost 1 base.

This chain connects TRBV6-1 to TRBJ2-7; 8 bases are shared with TRBD1. J was trimmed by 2 bases and V by 5 bases; bases with no gene match: 8. The CDR3 covers 15 residues. Germline V lookup: CDR1 MNHNS, CDR2 SASEGT. This CDR3 is CASSPRQGSTYEQYF. CDR3 in DNA: TGTGCCAGCAGTCCACGACAGGGGTCGACCTACGAGCAGTACTTC.

This clonotype was found a few times. The chain carries TRBV12-3 or TRBV12-4 and TRBJ2-5; 9 nucleotides line up with TRBD2. The CDR3 consists of 14 residues. Trimming removed 5 bases from V and 5 bases from J; junction bases left unmatched: 6. The CDR3 here is CASSPGLALETQYF. The CDR3 DNA reads as TGTGCCAGCAGTCCGGGACTAGCATTGGAGACCCAGTACTTC.

The gene calls are TRBV5-4 and TRBJ1-3; tentatively, D is TRBD1 (5 bases). This CDR3 spans 14 amino acids. With 1 base removed from V and 8 bases from J, the gap between germline ends came to 13 bases. Germline CDR1 and CDR2: SGHNT and YYREEE (reference sequence). The CDR3, as DNA: TGTGCCAGCAGCTTGTCCGGGGCAGGACACACCATATATTTT. Translation gives CASSLSGAGHTIYF.

There are a few counts of this clonotype. V gene TRBV12-3 or TRBV12-4 combines with J gene TRBJ2-1; D may be TRBD2 (7 bases). Trimming removed 1 base from V and 8 bases from J, with 18 bases in between. The CDR3 runs to 16 residues. This CDR3 is CASSLGVRGGLDEQFF. The CDR3, as DNA: TGTGCCAGCAGTTTAGGTGTTAGGGGGGGCCTGGATGAGCAGTTCTTC.

The CDR3 DNA sequence: TGTGCCAGCAGCTCACCGGGATCGCGAAATCAGCCCCAGCATTTT. It yields the protein CASSSPGSRNQPQHF. V and J are TRBV11-3 and TRBJ1-5; unclear D gene. This CDR3 comprises 15 residues. CDR1 and CDR2 (germline): SGHNT, YENEEA. The V end lost 4 bases, the J end lost 4 bases, and 14 bases lay between the germline ends.

This clonotype was seen a handful of times. The chain uses TRBV6-5 and TRBJ1-4; 8 bases are a match to TRBD1. This CDR3 has 14 amino acids. V shed 6 bases and J 7 bases; nucleotides not matched to a gene: 7. The germline V gene encodes CDR1 MNHEY and CDR2 SVGAGI. CDR3 protein: CASSPRGRVEKLFF. CDR3 in DNA: TGTGCCAGCAGCCCCAGGGGGCGCGTTGAAAAACTGTTTTTT.

J is TRBJ2-7 and V is TRBV12-3 or TRBV12-4; 7 positions agree with TRBD1. The V gene end was trimmed by 6 bases and the J gene end by 5 bases; junction bases not matched to a gene: 7. CDR3 length equals 13 residues. The CDR3 DNA is TGTGCCAGCAGATCTGACAGGGTCAACGAGCAGTACTTC. Residues: CASRSDRVNEQYF.

In DNA form, the CDR3 reads TGTGCCAGCAGCTTAGTGGCTAGCGGGGGGTATTATAGCACAGATACGCAGTATTTT. Protein sequence: CASSLVASGGYYSTDTQYF. The V and J genes are TRBV11-2 and TRBJ2-3; 11 bases are a match to TRBD2. The V and J ends lost 1 base and 0 bases, in that order; junction bases with no gene match: 9. CDR3 size: 19 residues. The germline gives CDR1 SGHAT, CDR2 FQNNGV.

The V and J genes are TRBV12-3 or TRBV12-4 and TRBJ2-7; possible D gene TRBD1, 6 bases. The V end was cut by 1 base, the J end by 5 bases, with 12 bases between. The CDR3 covers 14 residues. The CDR3 bases are TGTGCCAGCAGTTTAGGGGGGCCGGGGAACGAGCAGTACTTC. Amino acid sequence: CASSLGGPGNEQYF.

This clonotype was observed a handful of times. V is TRBV7-6 and J is TRBJ1-5; TRBD1 is a possible D gene (6 bases). The CDR3 has 15 amino acids. With 0 bases removed from V and 5 bases from J, the gap between germline ends came to 11 bases. Germline CDR1 and CDR2: SGHVS and FNYEAQ. CDR3 amino acids: CASSLAEGGHQPQHF. The CDR3 DNA follows: TGTGCCAGCAGCTTAGCTGAGGGGGGGCATCAGCCCCAGCATTTT.

This clonotype turned up a few times. This chain's CDR3 is CAISESRDGYTF. The CDR3 DNA reads TGTGCCATCAGTGAGTCAAGGGATGGCTACACCTTC. The chain couples TRBV10-3 to TRBJ1-2; the D is unclear. The CDR3 spans 12 residues. Germline CDR1 reads ENHRY; CDR2 reads SYGVKD. The ends were cut back, 0 bases at V and 6 bases at J, with 5 bases in the middle.

The chain combines TRBV7-2 with TRBJ2-3; 12 bases align to TRBD1. From germline, CDR1 is SGHTA and CDR2 FQGNSA. This CDR3 comprises 15 residues. The junction had 4 bases not matched to a gene; V was cut back by 4 bases and J by 5 bases. The CDR3 is CASSSGQGALDTQYF. CDR3 DNA: TGTGCCAGCAGCTCGGGACAGGGGGCGCTAGATACGCAGTATTTT.

The chain links TRBV19 to TRBJ2-1, with D perhaps being TRBD1 or TRBD2 (6 bases each). The ends were cut back, 7 bases at V and 4 bases at J, with 14 bases in the middle. The CDR3 is 14 amino acids. The V gene's germline CDR1 is LNHDA and CDR2 SQIVND (reference sequence). CDR3: CASKLGGRYNEQFF. The CDR3 nucleotides are TGTGCCAGTAAACTGGGGGGCCGGTACAATGAGCAGTTCTTC.

The chain carries TRBV5-4 and TRBJ2-2; 8 bases align to TRBD1. V lost 2 bases and J lost 1; bases outside the gene matches: 1. Germline V gene lookup returns CDR1 SGHNT and CDR2 YYREEE (reference sequence). The CDR3 is 15 residues long. CDR3 loop: CASSFGTGNTGELFF. CDR3 coding DNA: TGTGCCAGCAGCTTCGGGACAGGGAACACCGGGGAGCTGTTTTTT.

The V and J genes are TRBV7-6 and TRBJ1-1; perhaps TRBD1 as D (5 bases). This CDR3 region has 14 residues. V lost 2 bases, J lost 5 bases, and 12 bases lay in between. Germline assignment: CDR1 SGHVS and CDR2 FNYEAQ. Written as DNA, the CDR3 is TGTGCCAGCAGCTTAAATGCCGCAGGGACTGAAGCTTTCTTT. As protein: CASSLNAAGTEAFF.

There are a few counts of this clonotype. The CDR3 DNA sequence: TGCGCCAGCAGTCCCGGGGGGCGGAACACTGAAGCTTTCTTT. It translates to CASSPGGRNTEAFF. The chain employs TRBV23-1 and TRBJ1-1; possible D gene TRBD1, 6 bases. TRBV23-1 is treated as an ORF (open reading frame) with a function not yet certain. The V gene lost 4 bases and the J gene lost 1 base, with 10 bases spanning the gap. This CDR3 has 14 residues.

This clonotype came up a few times. The rearrangement links TRBV12-3 or TRBV12-4 to TRBJ2-2, with D perhaps given as TRBD1 or TRBD2 (6 bases each). The V gene lost 6 bases and the J gene lost 6 bases, with 17 bases spanning the gap. The CDR3 is made up of 15 amino acids. CDR3 sequence: CASSSEGGLAGELFF. For the CDR3, the DNA is TGTGCCAGCAGCTCCGAGGGGGGCTTGGCCGGGGAGCTGTTTTTT.

The V and J genes are TRBV6-5 and TRBJ2-5; unclear D gene. Germline V gives CDR1 MNHEY, CDR2 SVGAGI. Trimming pared 0 bases from V and 5 bases from J, leaving 10 bases between. The CDR3 length is 14 residues. The DNA of the CDR3 is TGTGCCAGCAGTTACTCAGCTGGCAAGGAGACCCAGTACTTC. It codes for CASSYSAGKETQYF.

This clonotype has more than one count but fewer than ten. The J gene is TRBJ1-3, the V gene TRBV6-2 or TRBV6-3, with 7 bases fitting TRBD1. Germline V gene data show CDR1 as MNHEY and CDR2 as SVGEGT. V lost 2 bases and J lost 0; bases outside the gene matches: 7. The CDR3 totals 17 residues. The CDR3 bases are TGTGCCAGCAGTTACGGACAGGTCCTCTTCTCTGGAAACACCATATATTTT. This translates into CASSYGQVLFSGNTIYF.

This sequence joins TRBV12-3 or TRBV12-4 and TRBJ2-7, with D unclear. The CDR3 has 13 residues. V lost 7 bases and J 4 bases, leaving 14 bases between the germline ends. The CDR3 sequence is CASTLGPMYEQYF. CDR3 nucleotides: TGTGCCAGCACCCTGGGCCCCATGTACGAGCAGTACTTC.